These 26 T cell receptor beta chains came from one sample sequenced in a study of blood T cell repertoires in COVID-19. Using immunoSEQ multiplex PCR, the repertoire was profiled, and TCRdb retains in-frame clones only, with some absent. The profile shows about 250,000 clones, 70% to 90% of them singletons. Sequencing was performed on PBMCs or T cells enriched from blood (not recorded which). The receptors come from a young woman who had recovered from COVID-19.

The genes are TRBV6-5 and TRBJ1-6; 7 bases are shared with TRBD1. The CDR3 is 16 residues long. V gave up 2 bases and J gave up 7 bases; unmatched junction bases: 8. Germline V gene sequence: CDR1 MNHEY, CDR2 SVGAGI. This CDR3 is CASSYRAGGRNSPLHF. The CDR3 DNA follows: TGTGCCAGCAGTTACAGGGCAGGGGGTCGGAATTCACCCCTCCACTTT.

The chain uses TRBV6-5 and TRBJ2-7; 8 nucleotides line up with TRBD1. CDR1 and CDR2 from the germline V gene are MNHEY and SVGAGI. This CDR3 is built from 15 residues. With 2 bases clipped from V and 4 bases from J, the junction kept 7 bases outside the gene matches. CDR3 region: CASSYVQGALYEQYF. CDR3 sequence (DNA): TGTGCCAGCAGTTACGTCCAGGGGGCCCTATACGAGCAGTACTTC.

The chain combines TRBV6-5 with TRBJ2-5; D might be TRBD1 (6 bases). The V gene lost 7 bases and the J gene lost 6 bases, with 15 bases spanning the gap. Germline V gives CDR1 MNHEY, CDR2 SVGAGI. This CDR3 is 13 amino acids long. CDR3 nucleotide sequence: TGTGCCAGCACAGAGGGGGTAGCGCAGACCCAGTACTTC. The encoded protein is CASTEGVAQTQYF.

This chain connects TRBV10-1 to TRBJ2-7, with 10 bases identical to TRBD1. Germline CDR1 and CDR2: WNHNN and SYGVQD (reference sequence). V shed 4 bases, J shed 2 bases, and the junction held 5 bases outside the gene matches. The CDR3 is 15 residues long. CDR3 coding DNA: TGCGCCAGCAGTGTAGGGACAGGGGCTCCCTACGAGCAGTACTTC. Protein: CASSVGTGAPYEQYF.

V is TRBV3-1 (or the pseudogene TRBV3-2) and J is TRBJ1-5; no reliable D call. V was clipped by 4 bases and J by 3 bases, with 10 bases between them. The CDR3 spans 14 residues. Germline V gene lookup returns CDR1 LGHDT and CDR2 YNNKEL (reference sequence). Here the CDR3 DNA reads TGTGCCAGCAGCCGCGGGGAGTTCAATCAGCCCCAGCATTTT. The encoded protein is CASSRGEFNQPQHF.

V usage is TRBV28 and J usage is TRBJ1-5; TRBD1 might be the D (5 bases). From germline, CDR1 is MDHEN and CDR2 SYDVKM. CDR3 length equals 14 residues. Trimming took off 7 bases at V and 1 base at J, with 11 bases between the two ends. CDR3 coding DNA: TGTGCCAGCACTGGGGGAGGAAGCAATCAGCCCCAGCATTTT. Amino acid sequence: CASTGGGSNQPQHF.

This chain uses TRBV7-9 with TRBJ1-5; maybe TRBD1 (5 bases). Trimming took off 1 base at V and 4 bases at J, with 11 bases between the two ends. The CDR3 contains 15 residues. The germline CDR1 and CDR2 sequences are SEHNR and FQNEAQ (reference sequence). CDR3 loop: CASSLEGRGNQPQHF. DNA of the CDR3: TGTGCCAGCAGCTTAGAAGGTAGGGGAAATCAGCCCCAGCATTTT.

This clone was found once. The genes are TRBV11-1 and TRBJ2-5; 7 nucleotides agree with TRBD2. Germline V gene data show CDR1 as SGHAT and CDR2 as FQDESV (reference sequence). Trimming at V came to 7 bases and at J to 5 bases, leaving 16 bases not matched to a gene. The CDR3 is 16 amino acids. This CDR3 is CASTPFGTTGSETQYF. The CDR3 DNA sequence: TGTGCCAGCACCCCATTTGGGACTACAGGTTCGGAGACCCAGTACTTC.

The rearrangement links TRBV12-3 or TRBV12-4 to TRBJ2-7; TRBD1 matches 7 bases. The CDR3 runs 12 residues. V shed 10 bases and J 0 bases; nucleotides not matched to a gene: 3. This CDR3 reads CAIRQGSYEQYF. For the CDR3, the DNA is TGTGCCATACGACAGGGCTCCTACGAGCAGTACTTC.

The V call is TRBV7-3, the J call TRBJ2-2; TRBD2 agrees at 7 bases. Germline V gives CDR1 SGHTA, CDR2 FQGTGA. The CDR3 is 17 amino acids. The trim removed 2 bases at V and 0 bases at J, leaving 6 bases unmatched. Here the CDR3 reads CASSLGASGANTGELFF. CDR3 bases: TGTGCCAGCAGCTTAGGGGCTAGCGGCGCGAACACCGGGGAGCTGTTTTTT.

The chain joins TRBV30 to TRBJ1-2, with TRBD1 identical over 7 bases. In germline, CDR1 is GTSNPN, CDR2 SVGIG (reference sequence). The ends lost 4 bases at V and 7 bases at J; junction bases unmatched: 9. The CDR3 runs 13 residues. The CDR3: CAWTDTGVGGYTF. DNA for the CDR3: TGTGCCTGGACTGATACAGGGGTCGGTGGCTACACCTTC.

This clone has just a few counts. V and J are TRBV28 and TRBJ1-2; D may be TRBD1 (5 bases). The CDR3 has 13 amino acids. Trimming removed 6 bases at V and 6 bases at J, with 14 bases between. Germline CDR1 is MDHEN and CDR2 is SYDVKM. The CDR3 nucleotides read TGTGCCAGCAGGTCGCAGGGCGAAAATGGCTACACCTTC. This encodes CASRSQGENGYTF.

Only one count was recorded for this clone. The chain joins TRBV7-9 to TRBJ1-4; D gene ambiguous. This CDR3 has 14 amino acids. Germline CDR1 reads SEHNR; CDR2 reads FQNEAQ (reference sequence). V shed 5 bases and J shed 4 bases, with 11 bases lying between them. CDR3 coding DNA: TGTGCCAGCAGCGTCGACATCCTTAATGAAAAACTGTTTTTT. This sequence encodes CASSVDILNEKLFF.

The table lists this clone with a few counts. The J gene is TRBJ1-4, the V gene TRBV7-2; no reliable D call. The CDR3 has 14 residues. CDR1 and CDR2 from the germline V gene are SGHTA and FQGNSA. The V gene lost 5 bases and the J gene lost 4 bases, with 11 bases spanning the gap. CDR3 DNA sequence: TGTGCCAGCAGCCCTTTTGTTAGTAATGAAAAACTGTTTTTT. Translated: CASSPFVSNEKLFF.

The gene calls are TRBV7-9 and TRBJ2-3; no definite D call. The germline V and J ends were trimmed by 3 bases and 0 bases, with 7 bases remaining between them. Germline V gene data show CDR1 as SEHNR and CDR2 as FQNEAQ (reference sequence). CDR3 length: 14 residues. Written as DNA, the CDR3 is TGTGCCAGCAGCTTCACTGTAAGCACAGATACGCAGTATTTT. It codes for CASSFTVSTDTQYF.

The chain uses TRBV7-8 and TRBJ1-5; D gene uncertain. CDR1 is SGHVS, CDR2 FQNEAQ, per germline. CDR3 size: 16 residues. Trimming pared 0 bases from V and 6 bases from J, leaving 15 bases between. For the CDR3, the DNA is TGTGCCAGCAGCTTAGCCTATGGAGGGTCTGGTCAGCCCCAGCATTTT. The encoded protein is CASSLAYGGSGQPQHF.

The chain combines TRBV11-2 with TRBJ1-4; the D gene is possibly TRBD1 (6 bases). Germline CDR1 SGHAT, CDR2 FQNNGV. Deletions cut 5 bases from V and 4 bases from J, with 11 bases between. The CDR3 contains 14 residues. The CDR3, as DNA: TGTGCCAGCAGCCGGGGGGCTCTTAATGAAAAACTGTTTTTT. It translates to CASSRGALNEKLFF.

The chain is built from TRBV7-7 and TRBJ2-1; 11 positions agree with TRBD1. CDR1 and CDR2 (germline): SSHAT, FNYEAQ (reference sequence). V shed 3 bases and J 4 bases; nucleotides not matched to a gene: 2. The CDR3 runs to 15 residues. The CDR3 DNA follows: TGTGCCAGCAGCTTCGGACAGGGGGCTTACAATGAGCAGTTCTTC. Protein: CASSFGQGAYNEQFF. Based on the CDR3 plus reference TRBV7-7 and TRBJ2-1, the full variable domain is GAGVSQSPRYKVTKRGQDVTLRCDPISSHATLYWYQQALGQGPEFLTYFNYEAQPDKSGLPSDRFSAERPEGSISTLTIQRTEQRDSAMYRCASSFGQGAYNEQFFGPGTRLTVL.

This clone has only a few counts. The chain uses TRBV6-5 and TRBJ1-1, with D possibly being TRBD1 (6 bases). The germline CDR1 and CDR2 sequences are MNHEY and SVGAGI. V dropped 4 bases and J dropped 0 bases, with 9 bases sitting between them. This CDR3 contains 14 residues. CDR3 loop: CASSSTGLNTEAFF. In DNA, the CDR3 is TGTGCCAGCAGTTCCACAGGGCTGAACACTGAAGCTTTCTTT.

The genes are TRBV30 and TRBJ2-7; D is perhaps TRBD1 (5 bases). CDR1 and CDR2 (germline): GTSNPN, SVGIG (reference sequence). The V end was cut by 1 base, the J end by 0 bases, with 10 bases between. This CDR3 contains 14 residues. The CDR3 here is CAWSERQFSYEQYF. The CDR3 nucleotides are TGTGCCTGGAGTGAACGACAGTTCTCCTACGAGCAGTACTTC.

V usage is TRBV5-1 and J usage is TRBJ1-5, with D tentatively TRBD1 (5 bases). This CDR3 spans 15 amino acids. CDR1 and CDR2 (germline): SGHRS, YFSETQ. Trimming shortened V by 3 bases and J by 7 bases, and 17 bases separated the two germline ends. The CDR3 nucleotides are TGCGCCAGCAGCTGGGGGGGTCAGGCAGGACAGCCCCAGCATTTT. The encoded protein is CASSWGGQAGQPQHF.

The chain has TRBV9 and TRBJ1-3, with D possibly matching TRBD1 (5 bases). CDR3 length: 17 residues. Per the germline V gene, CDR1 is SGDLS and CDR2 is YYNGEE. The ends were cut back, 2 bases at V and 0 bases at J, with 15 bases in the middle. The CDR3 is CASSVAPGGSSGNTIYF. In DNA form, the CDR3 reads TGTGCCAGCAGCGTCGCCCCGGGGGGGAGCTCTGGAAACACCATATATTTT.

V gene TRBV4-2 combines with J gene TRBJ2-3; the match to TRBD2 covers 10 bases. The CDR3 is made up of 16 amino acids. The junction had 4 bases not matched to a gene; V was cut back by 0 bases and J by 4 bases. CDR1 and CDR2 (germline): LGHNA, YNFKEQ. CDR3 sequence reads: CASSQDTAGGPDTQYF. The CDR3 DNA reads as TGTGCCAGCAGCCAAGATACAGCGGGAGGGCCAGATACGCAGTATTTT.

The J gene is TRBJ1-2, the V gene TRBV28; D not resolved. In germline, CDR1 is MDHEN, CDR2 SYDVKM. With 7 bases removed from V and 6 bases from J, the gap between germline ends came to 18 bases. There are 14 residues in the CDR3. The CDR3 DNA reads TGTGCCAGCACCCTATACAGTCGCTCGGATGGCTACACCTTC. The encoded protein is CASTLYSRSDGYTF.

The chain uses TRBV19 and TRBJ2-2, with a possible D match to TRBD1 (5 bases). V was cut by 5 bases and J by 2 bases, with 12 bases left in between. Germline CDR1 is LNHDA and CDR2 is SQIVND (reference sequence). The CDR3 loop spans 15 amino acids. The CDR3 DNA follows: TGTGCCAGTAGTTTGAGCAGGGCCAACACCGGGGAGCTGTTTTTT. Translating gives CASSLSRANTGELFF.

This clone appeared once. The chain uses TRBV6-5 and TRBJ1-6; D remains unclear. With 2 bases removed from V and 12 bases from J, the gap between germline ends came to 17 bases. The CDR3 loop spans 15 amino acids. Germline V gives CDR1 MNHEY, CDR2 SVGAGI. In DNA form, the CDR3 reads TGTGCCAGCAGTTACATGGGTCGCGGCGATCGACCCCTCCACTTT. Protein sequence: CASSYMGRGDRPLHF.